The 16 T cell receptor beta chains given below trace back to one sample, sequenced in a study of control samples from healthy donors and cancer patients. Here immunoSEQ multiplex PCR was the method, and the copy in TCRdb shows in-frame clones only, minus some. The data hold over 70,000 clones, with roughly 89% observed a single time. Sample: PBMCs. The receptors originated from a woman aged 45-60 years with colorectal cancer.

This clone turned up a few times. V is TRBV9 and J is TRBJ1-4; 7 nucleotides match TRBD1. V was clipped by 0 bases and J by 5 bases; unmatched bases: 4. Germline lookup yields CDR1 SGDLS and CDR2 YYNGEE. The CDR3 contains 15 residues. CDR3 sequence reads: CASSVAGGQNEKLFF. The CDR3 coding sequence is TGTGCCAGCAGCGTAGCAGGGGGACAGAATGAAAAACTGTTTTTT.

This clone was observed a single time. The gene calls are TRBV7-8 and TRBJ1-2, with D unclear. CDR1 is SGHVS and CDR2 is FQNEAQ in the germline V gene. The ends were cut back, 5 bases at V and 0 bases at J, with 7 bases in the middle. The CDR3 totals 13 residues. The CDR3 region has the DNA TGTGCCAGCAGCCCGACCTCTAACTATGGCTACACCTTC. This encodes CASSPTSNYGYTF.

The V and J genes are TRBV4-1 and TRBJ2-7, with 11 bases matching TRBD1. The germline V gene encodes CDR1 MGHRA and CDR2 YSYEKL. V lost 0 bases, J lost 0 bases, and 16 bases stayed unmatched. The CDR3 runs 21 residues. CDR3 in DNA: TGCGCCAGCAGCCAAGAAGAGGGCTCAACCGGGACAGGGGGAATCTCCTACGAGCAGTACGTC. Translating gives CASSQEEGSTGTGGISYEQYV.

CDR3 region: CASSPSGGAEETQYF. The CDR3 bases are TGCGCCAGCAGCCCCTCCGGGGGGGCGGAGGAGACCCAGTACTTC. V is TRBV4-3 and J is TRBJ2-5; TRBD2 matches 8 bases. Trimming at V came to 4 bases and at J to 5 bases, leaving 9 bases not matched to a gene. Looked up from germline, CDR1 is LGHNA and CDR2 is YSLEER. The CDR3 has 15 residues.

V usage is TRBV19 and J usage is TRBJ2-2, with D perhaps assigned TRBD1 or TRBD2 (5 bases each). Germline lookup yields CDR1 LNHDA and CDR2 SQIVND (reference sequence). V was shortened by 4 bases and J by 5 bases, with 11 bases between the two germline ends. The CDR3 totals 14 residues. The CDR3 sequence is CASSRDRRTGELFF. The DNA of the CDR3 is TGTGCCAGTAGTAGGGACCGTCGGACCGGGGAGCTGTTTTTT. Full variable domain (remainder filled in from reference TRBV19 and TRBJ2-2): DGGITQSPKYLFRKEGQNVTLSCEQNLNHDAMYWYRQDPGQGLRLIYYSQIVNDFQKGDIAEGYSVSREKKESFPLTVTSAQKNPTAFYLCASSRDRRTGELFFGEGSRLTVL.

The chain joins TRBV5-4 to TRBJ2-4, with no clear D. Germline CDR1 reads SGHNT; CDR2 reads YYREEE (reference sequence). Deletions cut 3 bases from V and 0 bases from J, with 7 bases between. This CDR3 region has 14 residues. CDR3 nucleotides: TGTGCCAGCAGCTCCCAGGAAGCCAAAAACATTCAGTACTTC. Protein sequence: CASSSQEAKNIQYF. Supplemented by reference TRBV5-4 and TRBJ2-4, the full variable domain reads ETGVTQSPTHLIKTRGQQVTLRCSSQSGHNTVSWYQQALGQGPQFIFQYYREEENGRGNFPPRFSGLQFPNYSSELNVNALELDDSALYLCASSSQEAKNIQYFGAGTRLSVL.

The chain links TRBV27 to TRBJ1-2; D ambiguous. Trimming stripped 6 bases from V and 5 bases from J, with 10 bases between. CDR1 and CDR2 from the germline V gene are MNHEY and SMNVEV (reference sequence). The CDR3 covers 12 residues. CDR3 DNA sequence: TGTGCCAGCAGAACGGGTCAATATGGCTACACCTTC. This gives the protein CASRTGQYGYTF.

V usage is TRBV15 and J usage is TRBJ1-1; D gene ambiguous. Germline V gene data show CDR1 as LNHNV and CDR2 as YYDKDF (reference sequence). The V end lost 0 bases, the J end lost 5 bases, and 10 bases lay between the germline ends. The length of the CDR3 is 14 residues. CDR3 DNA: TGTGCCACCAGCAGAGATCCGTGGGGAACTGAAGCTTTCTTT. This encodes CATSRDPWGTEAFF. The variable domain in full, with the rest retrieved from reference TRBV15 and TRBJ1-1, is DAMVIQNPRYQVTQFGKPVTLSCSQTLNHNVMYWYQQKSSQAPKLLFHYYDKDFNNEADTPDNFQSRRPNTSFCFLDIRSPGLGDTAMYLCATSRDPWGTEAFFGQGTRLTVV.

The chain links TRBV5-1 to TRBJ2-2; a weak D match, TRBD2 (6 bases). The CDR3 sequence is 13 residues long. Germline-derived CDR1 and CDR2 are SGHRS and YFSETQ. The ends were cut back, 4 bases at V and 5 bases at J, with 9 bases in the middle. CDR3 in DNA: TGCGCCAGCAGCCTGAGCGGGACCGGGGAGCTGTTTTTT. Its translation: CASSLSGTGELFF.

The chain combines TRBV5-5 with TRBJ2-1, with D perhaps matching TRBD1 (6 bases). The V end was cut by 1 base, the J end by 6 bases, with 14 bases between. The CDR3 consists of 15 residues. In germline, CDR1 is SGHKS, CDR2 YYEKEE (reference sequence). CDR3 residues: CASSLYRVSGNEQFF. The CDR3 DNA follows: TGTGCCAGCAGCTTGTACAGGGTTTCGGGCAATGAGCAGTTCTTC.

The chain uses TRBV5-1 and TRBJ1-2, with 7 bases aligning to TRBD1. The CDR3 has 15 amino acids. Germline CDR1 is SGHRS and CDR2 is YFSETQ. J lost 0 bases, V lost 2 bases, and 4 bases had no gene match. For the CDR3, the DNA is TGCGCCAGCAGCTTACAGGGGCCCCCTAACTATGGCTACACCTTC. Translating it yields CASSLQGPPNYGYTF.

The chain uses TRBV6-5 and TRBJ2-7; 13 bases fit TRBD2. From germline, CDR1 is MNHEY and CDR2 SVGAGI. V was clipped by 7 bases and J by 4 bases; unmatched bases: 7. This CDR3 has 15 residues. In DNA form, the CDR3 reads TGTGCCAGCACTCCCGGACTAGCGGGGGTTTACGAGCAGTACGTC. Amino acids: CASTPGLAGVYEQYV.

V and J are TRBV24-1 and TRBJ2-1, with D perhaps assigned TRBD1 or TRBD2 (5 bases each). From germline, CDR1 is KGHDR and CDR2 SFDVKD. Trimming stripped 3 bases from V and 6 bases from J, with 11 bases between. The CDR3 has 14 residues. The DNA of the CDR3 is TGTGCCACCAGTGATCCCGGGACGGTCAATGAGCAGTTCTTC. Protein sequence: CATSDPGTVNEQFF.

The chain recombines TRBV6-9 with TRBJ2-7; TRBD1 matches at 7 bases. The V segment lost 2 bases and the J segment 2 bases; nucleotides outside the gene matches: 0. The length of the CDR3 is 13 residues. CDR1 MNHGY and CDR2 SVAAGI come from the germline V gene. CDR3 nucleotide sequence: TGTGCCAGCAGTTATAGGGGGCCCTACGAGCAGTACGTC. Amino acid sequence: CASSYRGPYEQYV.

The chain joins TRBV19 to TRBJ2-2; tentative D call: TRBD2 (5 bases). The CDR3 loop spans 14 amino acids. V was pared by 3 bases and J by 5 bases, with 10 bases between. Germline V gene data show CDR1 as LNHDA and CDR2 as SQIVND (reference sequence). CDR3 DNA sequence: TGTGCCAGTAGTATGAGCGGCGGGACCGGGGAGCTGTTTTTT. Translating gives CASSMSGGTGELFF. The full variable domain, in which reference TRBV19 and TRBJ2-2 provide the parts outside the CDR3, is DGGITQSPKYLFRKEGQNVTLSCEQNLNHDAMYWYRQDPGQGLRLIYYSQIVNDFQKGDIAEGYSVSREKKESFPLTVTSAQKNPTAFYLCASSMSGGTGELFFGEGSRLTVL.

The chain joins TRBV28 to TRBJ1-1, with TRBD1 identical over 7 bases. The CDR3 spans 14 residues. Germline trimming cut 2 bases from V and 4 bases from J; bases unmatched to any gene: 4. The germline gives CDR1 MDHEN, CDR2 SYDVKM. This CDR3 is CASSLPGGATEAFF. For the CDR3, the DNA is TGTGCCAGCAGTTTACCAGGGGGGGCCACTGAAGCTTTCTTT.